These 22 T cell receptor beta chains were all obtained from the same sample, sequenced in a study of blood T cells in healthy people across ages. The authors ran a second PCR of roughly 6 to 12 cycles using a sample-barcoded 5' primer and a J-beta primer mix. In TCRdb, the 5' RACE reads were re-called with MiXCR into one record per CDR3 protein. The sample records about a million distinct CDR3 sequences, just over 50% being singletons. What was sequenced was blood. The receptor source for this set is an older woman in good health.

This clonotype was picked up many times. The chain has TRBV6-6 and TRBJ2-1; the match to TRBD2 covers 11 bases. V trimming: 6 bases; J trimming: 4 bases; junction bases outside the gene matches: 8. Germline V gene data show CDR1 as MNHNY and CDR2 as SVGAGI (reference sequence). The CDR3 covers 16 residues. The CDR3, as DNA: TGTGCCAGCAGCCCCTTGACTAGCGGGGCATACAATGAGCAGTTCTTC. This encodes CASSPLTSGAYNEQFF.

The chain is built from TRBV28 and TRBJ1-1; D gene uncertain. Trimming shortened V by 6 bases and J by 6 bases, and 17 bases separated the two germline ends. CDR1 is MDHEN and CDR2 is SYDVKM in the germline V gene. This CDR3 is 14 amino acids long. The CDR3 is CASSSPGRAPEAFF. CDR3 nucleotide sequence: TGTGCCAGCAGCTCCCCCGGGAGGGCCCCTGAAGCTTTCTTT.

The chain links TRBV19 to TRBJ1-2; 7 nucleotides align to TRBD1. Germline values: CDR1 LNHDA, CDR2 SQIVND (reference sequence). CDR3 length: 14 residues. V lost 5 bases to trimming and J lost 5 bases; unmatched junction nucleotides: 8. For the CDR3, the DNA is TGTGCCAGTAGTCCCCGAGGGACAGATTATGGCTACACCTTC. It encodes CASSPRGTDYGYTF.

This chain joins TRBV7-8 and TRBJ2-3, with TRBD2 matching over 10 bases. CDR1 SGHVS and CDR2 FQNEAQ come from the germline V gene. CDR3 length: 15 amino acids. J gave up 4 bases and V 4 bases, and 5 bases lay outside the gene matches. The CDR3 spells CASSWDSGRPDTQYF. CDR3 DNA sequence: TGTGCCAGCAGCTGGGATAGCGGGAGGCCAGATACGCAGTATTTT.

The V and J genes are TRBV27 and TRBJ1-2, with D maybe TRBD1 (5 bases). Trimming pared 6 bases from V and 4 bases from J, leaving 12 bases between. CDR3 length: 13 residues. Germline loops: CDR1 MNHEY, CDR2 SMNVEV (reference sequence). CDR3: CASSPIDSYGYTF. CDR3 in DNA: TGTGCCAGCAGCCCTATCGACAGCTATGGCTACACCTTC.

This rearrangement joins TRBV20-1 to TRBJ2-3; D unclear. The CDR3 consists of 13 residues. Germline V gives CDR1 DFQATT, CDR2 SNEGSKA (reference sequence). Trimming took 5 bases from V and 4 from J, leaving 13 bases between them. The CDR3 here is CSAPAGVPDTQYF. The DNA for the CDR3 is TGCAGTGCTCCTGCTGGAGTCCCAGATACGCAGTATTTT.

This chain connects TRBV27 to TRBJ2-7; D assignment may be TRBD1 or TRBD2 (5 bases each). Germline lookup yields CDR1 MNHEY and CDR2 SMNVEV (reference sequence). This CDR3 region has 14 residues. V was shortened by 6 bases and J by 3 bases, with 15 bases between the two germline ends. The CDR3 DNA reads as TGTGCCAGCAGCCAAGTTTGGGGGAACTACGAGCAGTACTTC. This codes for CASSQVWGNYEQYF.

This clonotype was picked up a small number of times. The V gene is TRBV7-6, the J gene TRBJ2-7; weak D call: TRBD1 (8 bases). V shed 4 bases and J shed 5 bases, with 18 bases lying between them. Germline CDR1 is SGHVS and CDR2 is FNYEAQ. This CDR3 contains 15 residues. The CDR3 DNA sequence: TGTGCCAGCAGCTCACAGGGGGGGGGTTCAAACGAGCAGTACTTC. This sequence encodes CASSSQGGGSNEQYF.

This sequence joins TRBV7-2 and TRBJ2-1, with TRBD1 matching over 7 bases. V lost 1 base to trimming and J lost 5 bases; unmatched junction nucleotides: 8. CDR1 SGHTA and CDR2 FQGNSA come from the germline V gene. This CDR3 region has 16 residues. CDR3 nucleotide sequence: TGTGCCAGCAGCTTAGGCGGAAGGACAGGCCACAATGAGCAGTTCTTC. Translating it yields CASSLGGRTGHNEQFF.

This clonotype has more than one count but fewer than ten. The rearrangement joins TRBV29-1 to TRBJ2-7; 8 positions match TRBD2. Germline V gene sequence: CDR1 SQVTM, CDR2 ANQGSEA. J was trimmed by 5 bases and V by 1 base; bases with no gene match: 7. This CDR3 contains 14 residues. The CDR3 DNA sequence: TGCAGCGTTGAAGGGGTGACGGGAGGGAACGAGCAGTACTTC. It translates to CSVEGVTGGNEQYF.

The DNA for the CDR3 is TGTGCCAGCAGTTTGGATAGCGGGAGAGCGGGAGATACGCAGTATTTT. It translates to CASSLDSGRAGDTQYF. The rearrangement links TRBV12-3 or TRBV12-4 to TRBJ2-3, with 9 positions matching TRBD2. CDR3 length: 16 residues. The V segment lost 3 bases and the J segment 5 bases; nucleotides outside the gene matches: 9.

There are a few counts of this clonotype. The rearrangement joins TRBV12-3 or TRBV12-4 to TRBJ1-2, with D perhaps TRBD1 (6 bases). The CDR3 contains 14 residues. V gave up 6 bases and J gave up 2 bases, with 13 bases separating them. The CDR3 nucleotides are TGTGCCAGCAGACTACAGGGATACAACTATGGCTACACCTTC. Translated: CASRLQGYNYGYTF.

The chain employs TRBV20-1 and TRBJ2-1; tentative D call: TRBD2 (6 bases). V was pared by 3 bases and J by 7 bases, with 25 bases between. The CDR3 sequence is 17 residues long. CDR1 is DFQATT, CDR2 SNEGSKA, per germline (reference sequence). CDR3 residues: CSASFMGLRDLQNEQFF. In DNA, the CDR3 is TGCAGTGCTAGTTTTATGGGACTTCGGGACTTACAGAATGAGCAGTTCTTC.

The CDR3 loop reads CATSGLQTSGSTDTQYF. CDR3 nucleotides: TGTGCCACCAGCGGACTCCAAACTAGCGGCAGCACAGATACGCAGTATTTT. The chain joins TRBV15 to TRBJ2-3; TRBD2 matches 8 bases. The germline CDR1 and CDR2 sequences are LNHNV and YYDKDF (reference sequence). This CDR3 is built from 17 residues. With V trimmed by 5 bases and J by 0 bases, 10 bases remained unmatched.

The rearrangement links TRBV15 to TRBJ2-7; D gene unclear. Germline assignment: CDR1 LNHNV and CDR2 YYDKDF (reference sequence). Trimming took off 2 bases at V and 4 bases at J, with 12 bases between the two ends. The CDR3 length is 14 residues. The DNA of the CDR3 is TGTGCCACCAGCAGAAGACTGGCGTGGTACGAGCAGTACTTC. Protein product: CATSRRLAWYEQYF.

This clonotype occurred a few times. A junction boundary mismatches the germline segment, possibly from a read error. The chain combines TRBV6-5 with TRBJ2-1, with D hard to call. The CDR3 totals 12 residues. Germline-derived CDR1 and CDR2 are MNHEY and SVGAGI. The CDR3 nucleotides are TGTGCCACCAGTCGAGCCTACAATGAGCAGTTCTTC. It specifies CATSRAYNEQFF.

This clonotype was counted between two and nine times. V usage is TRBV27 and J usage is TRBJ2-7; D is perhaps TRBD1 (6 bases). The CDR3 totals 13 residues. CDR1 and CDR2 (germline): MNHEY, SMNVEV (reference sequence). The V end lost 3 bases, the J end lost 10 bases, and 16 bases lay between the germline ends. In DNA form, the CDR3 reads TGTGCCAGCAGTTTTAGCATGGACAGTCTTCAGTACTTC. Its protein is CASSFSMDSLQYF.

The chain links TRBV2 to TRBJ2-7; 12 bases agree with TRBD2. Matching the DNA end better, TRBJ2-5 makes the J call doubtful. Germline loops: CDR1 SNHLY, CDR2 FYNNEI. The CDR3 has 15 residues. The CDR3 region is CASRRLAGDQETQYF. The CDR3 DNA reads TGTGCCAGCAGACGACTAGCGGGGGACCAAGAGACCCAGTACTTC.

The rearrangement joins TRBV9 to TRBJ1-4; tentatively, D is TRBD1 (5 bases). The V and J ends lost 0 bases and 14 bases respectively, with 20 bases between them. The CDR3 is made up of 15 amino acids. Germline CDR1 reads SGDLS; CDR2 reads YYNGEE. The CDR3 sequence: CASSVADGPYGTLFF. Here the CDR3 DNA reads TGTGCCAGCAGCGTAGCTGATGGACCTTACGGGACGCTGTTTTTT.

This clonotype was observed a handful of times. This sequence joins TRBV27 and TRBJ2-5; D unresolved. The V end was cut by 8 bases, the J end by 4 bases, with 11 bases between. The V gene's germline CDR1 is MNHEY and CDR2 SMNVEV (reference sequence). The CDR3 runs to 12 residues. The CDR3 nucleotides read TGTGCCAGCGGGATTAGGCGAGAGACCCAGTACTTC. It yields the protein CASGIRRETQYF.

There are a few counts of this clonotype. The chain combines TRBV29-1 with TRBJ2-3; D perhaps matches TRBD2 (6 bases). Trimming left V 5 bases short and J 2 bases short, with 8 bases between. Per the germline V gene, CDR1 is SQVTM and CDR2 is ANQGSEA. The CDR3 loop spans 12 amino acids. CDR3 sequence: CSVLRDTDTQYF. The CDR3 coding sequence is TGCAGCGTTCTGCGGGACACAGATACGCAGTATTTT.

J is TRBJ2-2 and V is TRBV7-9, with TRBD2 matching over 9 bases. The junction had 11 bases not matched to a gene; V was cut back by 5 bases and J by 7 bases. The germline CDR1 and CDR2 sequences are SEHNR and FQNEAQ (reference sequence). The CDR3 is 16 amino acids. The CDR3 DNA reads as TGTGCCAGCAGCACCCAGACTAGCGGAAGTGTCGGGGAGCTGTTTTTT. Amino acids: CASSTQTSGSVGELFF.